This T cell receptor (beta chain) comes out of a study of post-analysis software for immune sequencing data. Unique molecular identifiers were present in the TCR beta cDNA libraries. TCRdb redid the calling of the PCR reads with MiXCR, one entry per CDR3 protein. This sample yields about 200,000 distinct CDR3 sequences, of which approximately 28% are seen a single time; roughly 3.4% belongs to the top ten. Germline V lookup: CDR1 SGHRS, CDR2 YFSETQ. The CDR3 has 13 amino acids. The V end was cut by 5 bases, the J end by 1 base, with 9 bases between. Study outcomes and limitations: Comparison of patients with controls showed about 5 TRBV segments more frequent in patients, TRBV5-6, TRBV5-1 and TRBV20-1 among them.

A word on this clonotype: The target antigen is unknown.

Sample: blood. The TCR originated in a girl aged 2-17 years with multiple sclerosis. The gene calls are TRBV5-1 and TRBJ1-1; D remains unclear. The CDR3 DNA sequence: TGCGCCAGCAGGCCGGCCCCGAACACTGAAGCTTTCTTT. Encoded protein: CASRPAPNTEAFF.